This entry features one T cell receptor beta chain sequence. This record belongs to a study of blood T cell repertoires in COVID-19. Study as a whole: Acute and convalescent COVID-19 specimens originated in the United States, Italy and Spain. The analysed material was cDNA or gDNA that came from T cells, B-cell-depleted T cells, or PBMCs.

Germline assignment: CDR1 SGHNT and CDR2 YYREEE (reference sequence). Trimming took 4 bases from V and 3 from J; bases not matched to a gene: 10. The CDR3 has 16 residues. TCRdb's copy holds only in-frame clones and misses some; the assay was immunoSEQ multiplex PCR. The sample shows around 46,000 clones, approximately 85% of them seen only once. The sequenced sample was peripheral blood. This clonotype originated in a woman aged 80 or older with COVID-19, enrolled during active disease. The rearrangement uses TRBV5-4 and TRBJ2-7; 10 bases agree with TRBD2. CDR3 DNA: TGTGCCAGCAGCCCGCGGGCTAGCGGGGGACACTACGAGCAGTACTTC. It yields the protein CASSPRASGGHYEQYF.